The entry below describes one T cell receptor beta chain. Its antigen is undetermined. The data are from a study of identifying expanded T cells in peripheral blood. The study, taken as a whole, reports: Technical replicates showed about 1.2 changed clones; about 2 weeks roughly 15; four weeks 19.

Data came from immunoSEQ multiplex PCR; TCRdb stores just in-frame clones and leaves some out. The sample holds around 120,000 clones, around 88% seen once. The TCR was taken from a person aged 18 to 75 in good health. The specimen was blood.

The CDR3 region is CASSARGSGANVLTF. In nucleotides, the CDR3 is TGTGCCAGCAGCGCCCGCGGATCTGGGGCCAACGTCCTGACTTTC. This rearrangement joins TRBV13 to TRBJ2-6; D unclear. V was clipped by 5 bases and J by 1 base, with 9 bases between them. In germline, CDR1 is PRHDT, CDR2 FYEKMQ (reference sequence). This CDR3 is 15 amino acids long.